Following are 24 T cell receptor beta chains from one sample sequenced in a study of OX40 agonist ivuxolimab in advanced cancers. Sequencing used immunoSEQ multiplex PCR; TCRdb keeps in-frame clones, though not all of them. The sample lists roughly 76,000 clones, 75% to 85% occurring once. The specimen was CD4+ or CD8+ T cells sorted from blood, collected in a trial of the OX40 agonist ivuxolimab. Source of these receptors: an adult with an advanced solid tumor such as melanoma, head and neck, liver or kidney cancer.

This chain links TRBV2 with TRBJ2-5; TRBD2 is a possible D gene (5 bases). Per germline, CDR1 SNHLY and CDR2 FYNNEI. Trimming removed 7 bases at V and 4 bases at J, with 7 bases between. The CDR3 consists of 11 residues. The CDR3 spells CASTAGETQYF. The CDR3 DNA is TGTGCCAGCACCGCGGGAGAGACCCAGTACTTC.

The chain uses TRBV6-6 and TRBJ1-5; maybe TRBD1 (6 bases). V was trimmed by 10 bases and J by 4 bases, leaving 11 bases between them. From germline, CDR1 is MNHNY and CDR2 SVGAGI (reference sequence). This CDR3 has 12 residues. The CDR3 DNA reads TGTGCCACACGAGGGGGTAATCAGCCCCAGCATTTT. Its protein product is CATRGGNQPQHF.

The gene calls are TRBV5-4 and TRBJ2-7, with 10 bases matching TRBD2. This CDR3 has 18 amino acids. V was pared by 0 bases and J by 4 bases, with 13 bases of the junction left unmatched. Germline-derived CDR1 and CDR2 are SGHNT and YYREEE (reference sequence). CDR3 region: CASSLVRASGGHTYEQYF. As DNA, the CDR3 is TGTGCCAGCAGCTTGGTTCGCGCTAGCGGGGGCCACACTTACGAGCAGTACTTC.

CDR3 DNA: TGCGCCAGCAGCCAAGACGGACAGGGTTTAACAGATACGCAGTATTTT. It encodes CASSQDGQGLTDTQYF. The gene calls are TRBV4-1 and TRBJ2-3; 8 nucleotides align to TRBD1. This CDR3 has 16 amino acids. The V and J ends lost 0 bases and 3 bases, in that order; junction bases with no gene match: 5. Germline CDR1 is MGHRA and CDR2 is YSYEKL.

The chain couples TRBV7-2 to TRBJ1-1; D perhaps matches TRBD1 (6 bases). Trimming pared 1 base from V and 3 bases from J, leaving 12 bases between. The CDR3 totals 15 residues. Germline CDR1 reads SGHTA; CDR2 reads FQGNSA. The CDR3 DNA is TGTGCCAGCAGCTTAGTAGGCAGGGGCGACACTGAAGCTTTCTTT. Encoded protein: CASSLVGRGDTEAFF. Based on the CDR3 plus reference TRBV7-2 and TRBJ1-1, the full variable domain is GAGVSQSPSNKVTEKGKDVELRCDPISGHTALYWYRQSLGQGLEFLIYFQGNSAPDKSGLPSDRFSAERTGGSVSTLTIQRTQQEDSAVYLCASSLVGRGDTEAFFGQGTRLTVV.

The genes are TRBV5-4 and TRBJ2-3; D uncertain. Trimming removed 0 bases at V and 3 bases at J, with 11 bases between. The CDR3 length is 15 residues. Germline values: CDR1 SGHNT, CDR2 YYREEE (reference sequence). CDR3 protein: CASSLVGVGTDTQYF. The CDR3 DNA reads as TGTGCCAGCAGCTTGGTTGGGGTTGGAACAGATACGCAGTATTTT.

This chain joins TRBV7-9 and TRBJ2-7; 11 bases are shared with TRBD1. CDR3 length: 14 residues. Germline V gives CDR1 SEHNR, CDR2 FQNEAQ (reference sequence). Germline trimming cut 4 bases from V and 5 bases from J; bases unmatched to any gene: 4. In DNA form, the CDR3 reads TGTGCCAGCAGCTCCCGGACAGGGGGCCACGAGCAGTACTTC. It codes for CASSSRTGGHEQYF.

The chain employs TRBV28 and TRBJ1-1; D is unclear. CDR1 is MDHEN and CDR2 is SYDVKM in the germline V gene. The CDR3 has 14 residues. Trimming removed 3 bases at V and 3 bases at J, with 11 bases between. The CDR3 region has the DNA TGTGCCAGCAGTTTGGTCCGTGTGGACACTGAAGCTTTCTTT. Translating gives CASSLVRVDTEAFF.

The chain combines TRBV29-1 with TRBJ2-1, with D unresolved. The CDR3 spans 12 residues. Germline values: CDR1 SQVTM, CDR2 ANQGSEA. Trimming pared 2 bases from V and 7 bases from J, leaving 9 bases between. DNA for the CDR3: TGCAGCGTTGAACGCAACCGGAATGAGCAGTTCTTC. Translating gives CSVERNRNEQFF.

CDR3 region: CASSLSWYRGYGIQPQHF. DNA of the CDR3: TGTGCCAGCAGCTTAAGTTGGTACAGGGGGTACGGTATTCAGCCCCAGCATTTT. The J gene is TRBJ1-5, the V gene TRBV5-6, with 8 bases identical to TRBD1. Germline assignment: CDR1 SGHDT and CDR2 YYEEEE. V gave up 2 bases and J gave up 6 bases; unmatched junction bases: 16. The CDR3 runs 18 residues. Supplemented by reference TRBV5-6 and TRBJ1-5, the full variable domain reads DAGVTQSPTHLIKTRGQQVTLRCSPKSGHDTVSWYQQALGQGPQFIFQYYEEEERQRGNFPDRFSGHQFPNYSSELNVNALLLGDSALYLCASSLSWYRGYGIQPQHFGDGTRLSIL.

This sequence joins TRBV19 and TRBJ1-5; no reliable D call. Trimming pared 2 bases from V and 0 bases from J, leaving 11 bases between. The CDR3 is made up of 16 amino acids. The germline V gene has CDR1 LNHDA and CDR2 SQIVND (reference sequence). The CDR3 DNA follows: TGTGCCAGTAGTATAAGGTCAGTAAATAGCAATCAGCCCCAGCATTTT. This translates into CASSIRSVNSNQPQHF.

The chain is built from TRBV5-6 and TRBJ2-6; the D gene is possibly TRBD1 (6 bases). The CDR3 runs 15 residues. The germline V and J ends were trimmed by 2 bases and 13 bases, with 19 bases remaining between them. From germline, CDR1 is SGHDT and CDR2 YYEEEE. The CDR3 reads CASSFRQDPRGVLTF. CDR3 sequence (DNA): TGTGCCAGCAGCTTCCGACAGGACCCACGAGGGGTCCTGACTTTC.

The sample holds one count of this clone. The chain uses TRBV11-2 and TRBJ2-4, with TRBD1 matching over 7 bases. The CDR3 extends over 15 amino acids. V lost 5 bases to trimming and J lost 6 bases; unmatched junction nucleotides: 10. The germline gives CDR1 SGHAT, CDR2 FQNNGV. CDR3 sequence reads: CASSRRRQGLNIQYF. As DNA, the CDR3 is TGTGCCAGCAGCCGCCGAAGACAGGGATTAAACATTCAGTACTTC.

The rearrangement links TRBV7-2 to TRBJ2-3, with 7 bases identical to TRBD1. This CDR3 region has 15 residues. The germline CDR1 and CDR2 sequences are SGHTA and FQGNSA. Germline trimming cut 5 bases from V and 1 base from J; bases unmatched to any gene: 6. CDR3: CASSTRQGGTDTQYF. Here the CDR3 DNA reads TGTGCCAGCAGCACCCGACAGGGAGGCACAGATACGCAGTATTTT.

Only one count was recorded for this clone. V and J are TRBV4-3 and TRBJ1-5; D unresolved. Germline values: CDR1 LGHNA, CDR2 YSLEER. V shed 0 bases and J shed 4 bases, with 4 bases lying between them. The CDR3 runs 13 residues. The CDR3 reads CASSQERNQPQHF. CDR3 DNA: TGCGCCAGCAGCCAAGAACGGAATCAGCCCCAGCATTTT.

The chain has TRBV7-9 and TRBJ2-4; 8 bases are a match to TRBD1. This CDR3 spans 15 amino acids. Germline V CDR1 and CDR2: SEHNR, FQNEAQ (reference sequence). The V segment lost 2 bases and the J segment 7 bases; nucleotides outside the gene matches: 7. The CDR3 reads CASSLSRTGRNIQYF. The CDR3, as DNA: TGTGCCAGCAGCTTATCCCGGACAGGGAGGAACATTCAGTACTTC. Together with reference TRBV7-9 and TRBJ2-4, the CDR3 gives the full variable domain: DTGVSQNPRHKITKRGQNVTFRCDPISEHNRLYWYRQTLGQGPEFLTYFQNEAQLEKSRLLSDRFSAERPKGSFSTLEIQRTEQGDSAMYLCASSLSRTGRNIQYFGAGTRLSVL.

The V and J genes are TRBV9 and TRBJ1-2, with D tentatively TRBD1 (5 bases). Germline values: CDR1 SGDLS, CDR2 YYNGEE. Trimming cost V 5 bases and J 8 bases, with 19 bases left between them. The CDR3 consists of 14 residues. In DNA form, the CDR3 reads TGTGCCAGCAGTGGCAGGGTACCTTGGGAAGGCTACACCTTC. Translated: CASSGRVPWEGYTF.

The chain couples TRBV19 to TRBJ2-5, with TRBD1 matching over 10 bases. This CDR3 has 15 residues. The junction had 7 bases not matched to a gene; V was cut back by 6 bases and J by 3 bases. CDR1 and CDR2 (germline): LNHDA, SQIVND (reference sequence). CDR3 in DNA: TGTGCCAGTAGCTGGCGGGACAGGGGTAAAGAGACCCAGTACTTC. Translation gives CASSWRDRGKETQYF.

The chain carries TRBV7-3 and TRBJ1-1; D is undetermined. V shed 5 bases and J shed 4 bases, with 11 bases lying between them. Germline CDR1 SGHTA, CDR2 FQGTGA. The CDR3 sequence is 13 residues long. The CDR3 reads CASSTEDGTEAFF. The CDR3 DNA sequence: TGTGCCAGCAGCACTGAGGACGGCACTGAAGCTTTCTTT.

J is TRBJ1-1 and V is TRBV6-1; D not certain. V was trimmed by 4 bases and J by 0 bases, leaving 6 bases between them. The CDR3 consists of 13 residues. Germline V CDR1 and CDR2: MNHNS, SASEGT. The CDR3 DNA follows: TGTGCCAGCAGTGCTCAAGTGAACACTGAAGCTTTCTTT. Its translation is CASSAQVNTEAFF.

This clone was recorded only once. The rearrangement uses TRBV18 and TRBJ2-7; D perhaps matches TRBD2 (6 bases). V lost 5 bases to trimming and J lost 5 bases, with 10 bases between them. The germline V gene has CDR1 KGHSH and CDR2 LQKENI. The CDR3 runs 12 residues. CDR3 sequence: CASSGGQHEQYF. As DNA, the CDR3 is TGTGCCAGCTCAGGAGGGCAACACGAGCAGTACTTC.

The CDR3 region has the DNA TGTGCCAGCAGCTTACGGCAGGGGGTGAACACTGAAGCTTTCTTT. It encodes CASSLRQGVNTEAFF. J is TRBJ1-1 and V is TRBV7-2; 7 bases are a match to TRBD1. V shed 2 bases, J shed 0 bases, and the junction held 3 bases outside the gene matches. The germline gives CDR1 SGHTA, CDR2 FQGNSA. The CDR3 loop spans 15 amino acids.

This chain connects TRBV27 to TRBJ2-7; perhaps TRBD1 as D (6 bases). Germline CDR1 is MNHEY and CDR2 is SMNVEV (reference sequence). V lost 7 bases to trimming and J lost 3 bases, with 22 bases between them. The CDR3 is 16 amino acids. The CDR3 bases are TGTGCCAGCACCCCCGGCAACAGGGATGGGAACTACGAGCAGTACTTC. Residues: CASTPGNRDGNYEQYF.

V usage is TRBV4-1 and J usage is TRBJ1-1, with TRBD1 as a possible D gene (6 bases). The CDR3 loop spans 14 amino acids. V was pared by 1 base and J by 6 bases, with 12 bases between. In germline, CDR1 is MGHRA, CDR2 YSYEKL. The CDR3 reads CASSQAQGFAEAFF. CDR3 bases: TGCGCCAGCAGCCAAGCCCAGGGGTTCGCTGAAGCTTTCTTT.